The 5 T cell receptor beta chains reported below all come from one sample, sequenced in a study of T-cell reconstitution after alpha-beta-depleted transplantation in children. For TCRbeta, the library was prepared with unique molecular identifiers. TCRdb analysed the PCR reads with MiXCR anew, one entry per CDR3 protein. The repertoire holds 670,000 or so distinct CDR3 sequences, with over 10% as singletons. Sequenced here: PBMCs, sampled before TCRalphabeta/CD19-depleted stem cell transplant. These receptors all come from a girl aged 2-9 years with congenital amegakaryocytic thrombocytopenia, due to receive a stem cell transplant.

This clonotype showed up just a few times. V gene TRBV5-1 combines with J gene TRBJ2-2; 11 nucleotides line up with TRBD1. Per the germline V gene, CDR1 is SGHRS and CDR2 is YFSETQ. The V gene end was trimmed by 2 bases and the J gene end by 4 bases; junction bases not matched to a gene: 7. The CDR3 runs to 17 residues. DNA for the CDR3: TGCGCCAGCAGCTTTGGACGGACAGGGGGCCTCACCGGGGAGCTGTTTTTT. This gives the protein CASSFGRTGGLTGELFF.

This clonotype was seen only a few times. The V and J genes are TRBV20-1 and TRBJ2-2; D is ambiguous. Germline V gene data show CDR1 as DFQATT and CDR2 as SNEGSKA (reference sequence). The V end lost 4 bases, the J end lost 7 bases, and 13 bases lay between the germline ends. This CDR3 has 13 residues. The CDR3 bases are TGCAGTGCTACTTTGGAGCCCGTCGGGGAGCTGTTTTTT. Translating gives CSATLEPVGELFF.

This clonotype appeared a few times. The chain combines TRBV7-6 with TRBJ2-2; D is unresolved. The CDR3 contains 13 residues. V was clipped by 6 bases and J by 6 bases, with 11 bases between them. Germline assignment: CDR1 SGHVS and CDR2 FNYEAQ. The CDR3 spells CASRSTDAGELFF. CDR3 nucleotide sequence: TGTGCCAGCAGATCCACAGACGCCGGGGAGCTGTTTTTT.

The table lists this clonotype with a few counts. This sequence joins TRBV10-1 and TRBJ2-1, with TRBD2 matching over 10 bases. The trim removed 1 base at V and 10 bases at J, leaving 4 bases unmatched. The germline V gene has CDR1 WNHNN and CDR2 SYGVQD (reference sequence). The CDR3 is 14 amino acids. The CDR3 DNA follows: TGCGCCAGCAGTGAGTATCGACTAGCGGGCGAGCAGTTCTTC. Translation: CASSEYRLAGEQFF.

CDR3 nucleotides: TGTGCCAGCAGTTTATCGGCGCGGGGGGATGAGCAGTTCTTC. Its translation: CASSLSARGDEQFF. This rearrangement joins TRBV27 to TRBJ2-1, with 8 bases aligning to TRBD2. Trimming cost V 0 bases and J 8 bases; bases outside gene matches: 3. The germline V gene encodes CDR1 MNHEY and CDR2 SMNVEV (reference sequence). This CDR3 contains 14 residues.